Below, 28 T cell receptor beta chains from the same sample are listed, as sequenced in a study of blood T cell repertoires in COVID-19. TCRdb keeps only in-frame clones here, not all; method: immunoSEQ multiplex PCR. The sample yields fewer than 120,000 clones, 87% seen once. Sequences were obtained from peripheral blood. The receptors come from a human donor in a cohort sampled during active COVID-19.

This chain links TRBV27 with TRBJ2-1; possibly TRBD2 for D (6 bases). V was cut by 4 bases and J by 5 bases, with 18 bases left in between. CDR1 is MNHEY and CDR2 is SMNVEV in the germline V gene (reference sequence). The CDR3 totals 16 residues. The CDR3, as DNA: TGTGCCAGCAGTTCCAGGAGGGCCCCCCTGAACAATGAGCAGTTCTTC. It encodes CASSSRRAPLNNEQFF.

This clone was observed a single time. The V gene is TRBV3-1 (or the pseudogene TRBV3-2), the J gene TRBJ1-2, with a tentative D call TRBD1 (5 bases). The CDR3 covers 16 residues. V lost 0 bases, J lost 4 bases, and 15 bases lay in between. Per the germline V gene, CDR1 is LGHDT and CDR2 is YNNKEL (reference sequence). CDR3 residues: CASSQEGGAGRYGYTF. The CDR3 DNA is TGTGCCAGCAGCCAAGAAGGTGGCGCGGGGCGCTATGGCTACACCTTC.

CDR3 bases: TGTGCCAGCAGCTTAGTTGACAGGGCGGCAGGGAAGCAGTTCTTC. Amino acids: CASSLVDRAAGKQFF. This sequence joins TRBV11-2 and TRBJ2-1, with 7 bases that match TRBD1. With V trimmed by 1 base and J by 11 bases, 11 bases remained unmatched. This CDR3 is 15 amino acids long. CDR1 SGHAT and CDR2 FQNNGV come from the germline V gene.

The rearrangement joins TRBV14 to TRBJ2-1, with D perhaps matching TRBD2 (6 bases). CDR3 length: 12 amino acids. Trimming removed 3 bases at V and 9 bases at J, with 9 bases between. The germline CDR1 and CDR2 sequences are SGHDN and FVKESK. CDR3 loop: CASSQARGEQFF. The DNA for the CDR3 is TGTGCCAGCAGCCAGGCGCGGGGTGAGCAGTTCTTC.

The CDR3 bases are TGTGCCAGCAGTCCGCCATCCGGGAGCTCTGGGGCCAACGTCCTGACTTTC. Translated: CASSPPSGSSGANVLTF. This chain uses TRBV28 with TRBJ2-6, with D possibly TRBD2 on 6 matching bases. Trimming pared 5 bases from V and 0 bases from J, leaving 14 bases between. Germline values: CDR1 MDHEN, CDR2 SYDVKM. The CDR3 extends over 17 amino acids.

The chain combines TRBV27 with TRBJ1-6; 7 nucleotides line up with TRBD1. Trimming at V came to 2 bases and at J to 7 bases, leaving 2 bases not matched to a gene. CDR3 length: 14 residues. Per germline, CDR1 MNHEY and CDR2 SMNVEV (reference sequence). CDR3 sequence (DNA): TGTGCCAGCAGTTTAGACAGGGAGAATTCACCCCTCCACTTT. The encoded protein is CASSLDRENSPLHF.

The chain employs TRBV27 and TRBJ2-2; D is uncertain. V lost 4 bases to trimming and J lost 6 bases, with 12 bases between them. Germline lookup yields CDR1 MNHEY and CDR2 SMNVEV (reference sequence). The CDR3 loop spans 14 amino acids. In nucleotides, the CDR3 is TGTGCCAGCAGTTCCGCAATTGGGCCCGGGGAGCTGTTTTTT. It is translated as CASSSAIGPGELFF.

This sequence joins TRBV7-3 and TRBJ2-2; 10 nucleotides line up with TRBD2. CDR1 SGHTA and CDR2 FQGTGA come from the germline V gene. V dropped 3 bases and J dropped 8; count of bases not matched to a gene: 9. The CDR3 consists of 16 residues. The CDR3 spells CASSFSASGGRGELFF. CDR3 DNA: TGTGCCAGCAGCTTTAGTGCTAGCGGGGGCCGAGGGGAGCTGTTTTTT.

This chain uses TRBV7-2 with TRBJ2-1; the D gene is possibly TRBD2 (5 bases). V lost 1 base, J lost 5 bases, and 12 bases lay in between. Germline assignment: CDR1 SGHTA and CDR2 FQGNSA. There are 15 residues in the CDR3. CDR3 sequence: CASSLGGLPNNEQFF. DNA for the CDR3: TGTGCCAGCAGCTTAGGAGGACTCCCAAACAATGAGCAGTTCTTC. Complete variable domain (other parts from reference TRBV7-2 and TRBJ2-1): GAGVSQSPSNKVTEKGKDVELRCDPISGHTALYWYRQSLGQGLEFLIYFQGNSAPDKSGLPSDRFSAERTGGSVSTLTIQRTQQEDSAVYLCASSLGGLPNNEQFFGPGTRLTVL.

The V gene is TRBV6-5, the J gene TRBJ1-5; D might be TRBD1 (6 bases). CDR1 and CDR2 (germline): MNHEY, SVGAGI. The CDR3 has 15 amino acids. With 6 bases removed from V and 0 bases from J, the gap between germline ends came to 12 bases. CDR3 residues: CASSRTEYSNQPQHF. Written as DNA, the CDR3 is TGTGCCAGCAGCCGGACAGAATATAGCAATCAGCCCCAGCATTTT.

The chain combines TRBV7-2 with TRBJ1-4; TRBD1 is a possible D gene (6 bases). The germline V and J ends were trimmed by 5 bases and 8 bases, with 21 bases remaining between them. From germline, CDR1 is SGHTA and CDR2 FQGNSA. This CDR3 comprises 16 residues. The CDR3 reads CASSPGGAGAGEKLFF. In DNA form, the CDR3 reads TGTGCCAGCAGCCCCGGGGGGGCGGGGGCGGGGGAAAAACTGTTTTTT. The full variable domain, in which reference TRBV7-2 and TRBJ1-4 provide the parts outside the CDR3, is GAGVSQSPSNKVTEKGKDVELRCDPISGHTALYWYRQSLGQGLEFLIYFQGNSAPDKSGLPSDRFSAERTGGSVSTLTIQRTQQEDSAVYLCASSPGGAGAGEKLFFGSGTQLSVL.

The V and J genes are TRBV28 and TRBJ1-2; D remains unclear. CDR3 length: 13 residues. Germline assignment: CDR1 MDHEN and CDR2 SYDVKM. V was cut by 7 bases and J by 8 bases, with 17 bases left in between. For the CDR3, the DNA is TGTGCCAGCACCCTAGCCGTCGGTAGAGGCTACACCTTC. Its translation: CASTLAVGRGYTF.

The V call is TRBV2, the J call TRBJ1-2, with TRBD1 matching over 9 bases. The CDR3 length is 18 residues. Germline CDR1 reads SNHLY; CDR2 reads FYNNEI. V shed 3 bases and J 2 bases; nucleotides not matched to a gene: 13. The CDR3 DNA reads TGTGCCAGCAGTGACACCTCCGGGACAGGGTTGGCAAACTATGGCTACACCTTC. The encoded protein is CASSDTSGTGLANYGYTF.

V and J are TRBV5-6 and TRBJ2-5, with D possibly being TRBD1 (6 bases). V was clipped by 2 bases and J by 0 bases, with 8 bases between them. The CDR3 contains 14 residues. Germline CDR1 reads SGHDT; CDR2 reads YYEEEE. CDR3 DNA: TGTGCCAGCAGCTTCGGGACAAACCAAGAGACCCAGTACTTC. Translating gives CASSFGTNQETQYF.

The CDR3 sequence is CASSLTGGGLSLYEQYF. For the CDR3, the DNA is TGTGCCAGCAGCCTTACAGGGGGCGGATTGTCGCTCTACGAGCAGTACTTC. The chain joins TRBV7-3 to TRBJ2-7; 9 nucleotides match TRBD1. From germline, CDR1 is SGHTA and CDR2 FQGTGA. This CDR3 is built from 17 residues. The V gene end was trimmed by 5 bases and the J gene end by 3 bases; junction bases not matched to a gene: 14.

J is TRBJ2-7 and V is TRBV13; TRBD2 matches at 9 bases. Germline-derived CDR1 and CDR2 are PRHDT and FYEKMQ (reference sequence). The CDR3 is made up of 17 amino acids. With V trimmed by 4 bases and J by 6 bases, 16 bases remained unmatched. This CDR3 is CASSSWGNSGRVGEQYF. The CDR3 bases are TGTGCCAGCAGCTCATGGGGAAATAGCGGGAGAGTCGGCGAGCAGTACTTC.

The V and J genes are TRBV11-2 and TRBJ2-3, with D possibly TRBD1 on 6 matching bases. The CDR3 spans 15 residues. Germline V gene data show CDR1 as SGHAT and CDR2 as FQNNGV. Trimming pared 4 bases from V and 1 base from J, leaving 12 bases between. CDR3 amino acids: CASSSPRGGTDTQYF. The DNA of the CDR3 is TGTGCCAGCAGCTCCCCCAGGGGAGGCACAGATACGCAGTATTTT.

The rearrangement joins TRBV7-8 to TRBJ2-7; D unclear. The CDR3 has 15 amino acids. Trimming pared 4 bases from V and 2 bases from J, leaving 15 bases between. CDR1 and CDR2 (germline): SGHVS, FQNEAQ. CDR3 in amino acids: CASSSPRGDAYEQYF. As DNA, the CDR3 is TGTGCCAGCAGCTCCCCCCGTGGAGACGCCTACGAGCAGTACTTC. Full variable domain (missing parts from reference TRBV7-8 and TRBJ2-7): GAGVSQSPRYKVAKRGQDVALRCDPISGHVSLFWYQQALGQGPEFLTYFQNEAQLDKSGLPSDRFFAERPEGSVSTLKIQRTQQEDSAVYLCASSSPRGDAYEQYFGPGTRLTVT.

This chain joins TRBV7-9 and TRBJ2-7; D may be TRBD1 (5 bases). The germline V gene has CDR1 SEHNR and CDR2 FQNEAQ (reference sequence). The CDR3 sequence is 15 residues long. Trimming removed 3 bases at V and 3 bases at J, with 15 bases between. CDR3 loop: CASSLQGRSGYEQYF. The DNA of the CDR3 is TGTGCCAGCAGCTTGCAGGGAAGGTCCGGCTACGAGCAGTACTTC.

The rearrangement links TRBV20-1 to TRBJ2-1, with TRBD2 as a possible D gene (5 bases). The germline CDR1 and CDR2 sequences are DFQATT and SNEGSKA (reference sequence). CDR3 length: 10 amino acids. With 8 bases removed from V and 7 bases from J, the gap between germline ends came to 9 bases. CDR3 DNA: TGCAGTTTAAGAGGGAATGAGCAGTTCTTC. Translating it yields CSLRGNEQFF.

The rearrangement joins TRBV5-6 to TRBJ1-1, with 9 positions matching TRBD1. The CDR3 spans 15 residues. V lost 0 bases and J lost 7; bases outside the gene matches: 7. Germline-derived CDR1 and CDR2 are SGHDT and YYEEEE. The chain's CDR3 is CASSLAGTGFHEAFF. CDR3 in DNA: TGTGCCAGCAGCTTGGCGGGGACAGGGTTTCATGAAGCTTTCTTT. Looking up the rest from reference TRBV5-6 and TRBJ1-1 gives the full variable domain: DAGVTQSPTHLIKTRGQQVTLRCSPKSGHDTVSWYQQALGQGPQFIFQYYEEEERQRGNFPDRFSGHQFPNYSSELNVNALLLGDSALYLCASSLAGTGFHEAFFGQGTRLTVV.

The chain is built from TRBV24-1 and TRBJ2-2; D perhaps matches TRBD2 (6 bases). This CDR3 spans 14 amino acids. CDR1 KGHDR and CDR2 SFDVKD come from the germline V gene. V lost 8 bases, J lost 5 bases, and 14 bases lay in between. The CDR3 is CATTPSESTGELFF. The CDR3 bases are TGTGCCACCACCCCTAGCGAGAGTACCGGGGAGCTGTTTTTT.

In regard to this clone: Within the sample, other DNA sequences also encode this same CDR3. The gene calls are TRBV5-1 and TRBJ1-1; 10 bases are a match to TRBD1. J was trimmed by 2 bases and V by 0 bases; bases with no gene match: 7. CDR1 and CDR2 from the germline V gene are SGHRS and YFSETQ. CDR3 length: 17 residues. The CDR3 reads CASSLVGQGSPNTEAFF. DNA of the CDR3: TGCGCCAGCAGCTTGGTGGGACAGGGGTCCCCCAACACTGAAGCTTTCTTT.

This chain connects TRBV2 to TRBJ2-7, with D perhaps matching TRBD1 (5 bases). The CDR3 covers 12 residues. The V end lost 5 bases, the J end lost 2 bases, and 7 bases lay between the germline ends. Germline CDR1 reads SNHLY; CDR2 reads FYNNEI. CDR3 sequence (DNA): TGTGCCAGCAGTCGACAGACCTACGAGCAGTACTTC. Its protein is CASSRQTYEQYF.

This clone has just one count. The chain uses TRBV11-2 and TRBJ2-7, with 12 bases lining up with TRBD1. This CDR3 is 15 amino acids long. Germline V gives CDR1 SGHAT, CDR2 FQNNGV. The ends lost 2 bases at V and 5 bases at J; junction bases unmatched: 4. The CDR3 spells CASSLTGTGGHEQYF. CDR3 DNA: TGTGCCAGCAGCTTAACCGGGACAGGGGGCCACGAGCAGTACTTC.

This clone is a singleton in its sample. This sequence joins TRBV14 and TRBJ2-5; possibly TRBD1 for D (6 bases). Germline CDR1 reads SGHDN; CDR2 reads FVKESK. Trimming shortened V by 3 bases and J by 2 bases, and 13 bases separated the two germline ends. This CDR3 has 15 residues. The CDR3 DNA reads as TGTGCCAGCAGCCACCCCCGGACAGAACAAGAGACCCAGTACTTC. Amino acids: CASSHPRTEQETQYF.

The V gene is TRBV5-4, the J gene TRBJ1-2; possible D gene TRBD1, 6 bases. CDR1 SGHNT and CDR2 YYREEE come from the germline V gene (reference sequence). Between the trimmed V and J ends, which lost 4 bases and 4 bases, there was a span of 17 bases. CDR3 size: 15 residues. Here the CDR3 reads CASSPRGGYSYGYTF. The DNA of the CDR3 is TGTGCCAGCAGCCCACGTGGGGGCTACAGCTATGGCTACACCTTC.

This sequence joins TRBV6-2 or TRBV6-3 and TRBJ1-5, with D tentatively TRBD1 (5 bases). The CDR3 runs to 17 residues. With 5 bases removed from V and 7 bases from J, the gap between germline ends came to 24 bases. Germline CDR1 MNHEY, CDR2 SVGEGT. The CDR3 loop is CASSTPGVRIFRQPQHF. CDR3 nucleotide sequence: TGTGCCAGCAGTACCCCGGGGGTTAGGATTTTTAGACAGCCCCAGCATTTT.